What follows is one T cell receptor beta chain and its context. The antigen is unknown. V dropped 5 bases and J dropped 10 bases, with 18 bases sitting between them. The CDR3 runs 14 residues. Germline V lookup: CDR1 LNHDA, CDR2 SQIVND (reference sequence). Next came a second PCR, run for roughly 6 to 11 cycles, which used a sample-barcoded 5' primer along with a J-beta primer mix. MiXCR was run by TCRdb on the 5' RACE reads, yielding one entry per CDR3 protein. The repertoire holds 750,000 to 950,000 distinct CDR3 sequences, with roughly 28% as singletons. The source of the sample is a study of blood T cells in healthy people across ages. Study-level results: A strong correlation was seen between TCR beta diversity and naive T cell percentage.

Drawn from each donor were 8.5 to 10 milliliters of peripheral blood. This sample also belongs to another study, concerning T cells of mothers and their children. That report notes: It was through the M1S primer of the second PCR that sample barcodes and 2-4 random nucleotides were added. Reads obtained per mother exceeded 8.5 million TCR beta CDR3 reads, with some 3 million obtained per child.

This receptor was taken from a woman aged 40 to 50 in good health. The material sequenced was blood. This chain connects TRBV19 to TRBJ2-1; D might be TRBD2 (5 bases). The CDR3 DNA reads as TGTGCCAGTAGTGTAGGCGAGGGCTTAGGGGAGCAGTTCTTC. It yields the protein CASSVGEGLGEQFF.